This T cell receptor beta chain emerged from a study of response to subunit inactivated influenza vaccine. V was pared by 4 bases and J by 9 bases, with 7 bases between. CDR3 length equals 11 residues. In this sample, this clonotype turned up a few times. Its antigen is currently unknown. Findings and limits, study-wide: Seasonal influenza vaccination, on each occasion, was suggested by the authors to recruit few new T cells.

MiXCR, run by TCRdb on the RT-PCR reads, gives a single entry per CDR3 protein. The table lists about 300,000 distinct CDR3 sequences, roughly 22% of them singletons. This chain links TRBV12-3 or TRBV12-4 with TRBJ1-5, with D unclear. The material was PBMCs from blood, obtained roughly 20 months after vaccination. The receptor's source is a man aged 45 to 70 who received an inactivated influenza vaccine. The CDR3: CASSSIGPQHF. The DNA for the CDR3 is TGTGCCAGCAGTTCCATAGGGCCCCAGCATTTT.